This T cell receptor beta chain was identified in a study of cytomegalovirus exposure and HLA in healthy donors (dated by TCRdb to 2016 to 2017). Turning to the overall study: An earlier analysis of 587 of the donors reported about 260 Gb of sequence data and 95 million to 140 million unique TCR beta sequences obtained from approximately 180 million T cells. An early release that covered around 590 HLA-typed donors contained about 290 gigabases of sequencing data and tens of millions of unique TCR sequences. Of the 398 genotyped donors, over 65% fell in the genetic ancestry cluster associated with self-reported Caucasian donors. The study was designed to test whether signatures of past pathogen exposure could be identified by cataloging public T cell receptors. The T cell repertoires of 666 subjects were profiled by immunosequencing and related to cytomegalovirus serostatus. Besides the first cohort of approximately 670 subjects, a separate validation cohort made up of 120 different subjects was used. The study combined high-throughput TCR immunosequencing, statistical association of individual TCRs with disease status, and machine learning to predict cytomegalovirus infection status. To study patterns of TCR occurrence, a later analysis re-analyzed previously published TCR beta repertoires from several hundred donors and added high-resolution HLA genotyping. Rather than drawing on any new phenotypic data, the later analysis identified candidate immune exposures from TCR beta sequences and the way those sequences occurred across donors. In an earlier analysis of about 590 of the donors, high-throughput TCR beta sequencing was used to judge whether each TCR beta V gene segment behaved as functional or pseudogenic. Donor age, sex, ethnicity and CMV serostatus were compiled together with the repertoire data. A later genetic analysis used genome-wide SNP genotypes for about 65% of the roughly 700 donors, treating that subset as a discovery cohort. All discovery cohort repertoires had been generated on a single sequencing platform. HLA typing included class I and class II loci at four-digit resolution. Typing coverage varied by locus: about 620-630 donors for A, B, C, DRB1 and DQB1; approximately 560 for DQA1; more than 600 for DPA1; around 490 for DPB1. Four or five DR-DQ haplotypes were treated as single units for association and clustering because of strong linkage in the cohort. Across some 400 genotyped donors of the cohort, an average of approximately 240,000 unique TCR beta nucleotide sequences per donor were sequenced, and 15% to 20% of those sequences were non-productive. What the study reported, not specific to this receptor: A cluster of highly shared sequence variants was judged likely to represent a technical artifact of the sequencing pipeline. CMV serostatus was the only immune exposure information available for the cohort. An earlier analysis of approximately 530 of the donors showed that most TCR beta V segments appeared in productive rearrangements either about 87% or about 30% of the time, which broadly matched IMGT annotations. A further reported finding was that TCR beta sequences accurately predicted the HLA-A and HLA-B alleles for most subjects in the first cohort. A few of the identified cytomegalovirus-associated TCR beta chains were confirmed in vitro to be specific for cytomegalovirus antigens. Compared with equally common non-associated chains, HLA-associated TCR beta chains in a later analysis were more clonally expanded and had lower generation probabilities. While some public TCRs were present in many individuals, most TCR sequences turned up only very rarely across donors. In this cohort, only TCR beta chains were sequenced, and detectable features were limited by the absence of alpha or paired-chain data. Cytomegalovirus status was reported to be diagnosed by the classifier with high specificity and sensitivity in both the original and validation cohorts. Specific HLA alleles were associated with roughly 17,000 TCR beta sequences at a false discovery rate of 0.05 in a later analysis. The authors suggested that the approach could potentially be extended to other disease states and immunological phenotypes. Because HLA typing was missing for some donors at each locus, association tests included only the typed subset. A later analysis found that TCR association rates varied across HLA loci, with DRB1 alleles showing the most associated TCRs and HLA-C alleles the fewest. Seventeen rarely observed V segments, including chromosome 9 orphons, were excluded from the earlier analysis of almost 600 of the donors because counts were too low. A total of 150 to 200 TCR beta chains were listed by the study as associated with cytomegalovirus. In a later analysis, most CMV-associated TCR beta chains were found to appear HLA-restricted, with HLA associations seemingly driven largely by CMV exposure. An association between a missense DCLRE1C variant and V-gene and J-gene trimming of TCR beta chains was found in a later genetic analysis and replicated in an independent cohort. According to a later genetic analysis, donors in an Asian-associated ancestry cluster had fewer N-insertions in productive TCRs than the roughly 670-donor mean. Presence/absence analyses assumed roughly uniform sequencing depth across donors, an assumption that may not hold. In a later analysis, several top co-occurrence clusters were reported to appear linked to parvovirus B19, influenza, CMV and Epstein-Barr virus. Some IMGT-functional V segments, including TRBV6-2 and TRBV6-3, could not be told apart with the 87-base-pair reads, so those segments were excluded. Correlated functional status among segregating V segments might reflect linkage disequilibrium, but an unknown experimental factor could not be ruled out. Strong co-occurrence of HLA alleles, especially DR and DQ, made assigning TCR associations to individual alleles difficult.

The cohort was made up of around 720 healthy bone marrow donors. All cohort members were sampled while nominally healthy, although unrecorded immune exposures were likely present. The donor tested CMV seronegative and was one of the 352 seronegative cohort members. Every donor gave a peripheral blood sample, and the peripheral blood mononuclear cells from that sample were used for TCR beta sequencing. Genomic DNA was extracted from the blood cell samples with the Qiagen DNeasy Blood Extraction Kit. The library was obtained by the immunoSEQ multiplex PCR assay. A mixture of 60 forward primers for TCR Vbeta segments and 13 reverse primers for TCR Jbeta segments was used in the multiplex PCR. Amplification of the CDR3 region of rearranged TCR beta genes was performed with a multiplex PCR assay on genomic DNA. The Illumina HiSeq System was used to sequence the amplified TCR beta libraries as 87-base-pair reads. In the paper's pipeline: In a later analysis, roughly 80 million unique TCR beta chains were counted across the approximately 670 repertoires, and about 10 million of these chains were shared by at least two donors. To remove PCR and sequencing errors, raw reads were error-corrected and collapsed into unique sequences using a nearest-neighbor algorithm that merged closely related sequences. Alignment of CDR3 sequences to IMGT reference sequences was used to assign V, D and J gene segments. For a sequence to be retained, a match of at least six nucleotides was required to both a V gene segment and a J gene segment. A rearrangement was called productive if the CDR3 had no stop codons and remained in frame with V and J, and every other rearrangement was called non-productive. CDR3 was defined by IMGT convention, running from the second conserved V-encoded cysteine to the conserved J-encoded phenylalanine. Sequences without an unambiguous match to a single V gene segment were excluded from the earlier analysis of about 600 of the donors. An earlier analysis of several hundred of the donors classified V segments as functional when productive rearrangements were above 56.7% and as segregating when the standard deviation between donors was above 5%. A statistical classification framework was built for diagnosing cytomegalovirus status from the catalog of TCR beta chain sequences. A later analysis assigned V and J genes by comparing TCR nucleotide sequences with IMGT/GENE-DB human TR gene sequences. Using the TCRdist pipeline, a later analysis assigned CDR3 sequences along with most-parsimonious VDJ recombination scenarios. A later analysis defined each TCR beta chain by its CDR3 amino acid sequence plus V-gene family, and excluded reads lacking a unique V-gene family. In a later analysis, 550 to 650 highly shared, low-generation-probability nucleotide sequences were removed to address suspected cross-contamination and a sequencing artifact. For each public chain, a later analysis derived a clonal expansion index from normalized ranks of inferred template counts within each repertoire. In a later analysis, generation probabilities were computed with a VDJ recombination model fitted to out-of-frame rearrangements, and the resulting probabilities were checked against IGoR. A later analysis scored TCR-TCR, TCR-HLA and TCR-CMV co-occurrence with hypergeometric tests, applying a repertoire-size bias correction to TCR pairs. False discovery rates were estimated in a later analysis by permuting HLA or CMV assignments 20 times. In a later analysis, co-occurring TCRs were grouped with DBSCAN, and TCRdist sequence similarity was added when clustering was performed within HLA-allele-positive subsets. For co-occurrence clustering, repertoires with fewer than 30,000 or more than 120,000 public chains were excluded, along with a handful of repertoires with anomalous nucleotide sharing. As stored in TCRdb, this immuneACCESS dataset retains in-frame rearrangements with V and J assigned. A fraction of the clones does not appear; measured against another copy, unresolved V genes explain less than half of the discrepancy, and the remainder lacks a known reason. The DNA gave D and trimming, while V, J and clone size come from that table. The sample includes more than 50,000 clones, with 77% observed a single time. Approximately 2.3% of the sample goes to the ten largest clones.

The CDR3 numbers 14 residues from cysteine through phenylalanine. This entry keeps only the CDR3 DNA: 42 bases, framed from base 1. Taken from the germline V gene, the CDR1 and CDR2 loops are SGHVS and FQNEAQ. Trimming removed 1 base from V and 8 bases from J, leaving 11 bases between the germline ends. Concerning this clone itself: Its antigen is still unknown. No per-base quality is available; no much larger clone lies one base away.

The rearranged segments are TRBV7-8 and TRBJ1-4, with the D gene too uncertain to name. The receptor was derived from a female donor in good health and CMV-seronegative. The sequenced sample consisted of PBMCs. The bases are TGTGCCAGCAGCTTAGAGAGCGGGGTGGAAAAACTGTTTTTT. It encodes CASSLESGVEKLFF.